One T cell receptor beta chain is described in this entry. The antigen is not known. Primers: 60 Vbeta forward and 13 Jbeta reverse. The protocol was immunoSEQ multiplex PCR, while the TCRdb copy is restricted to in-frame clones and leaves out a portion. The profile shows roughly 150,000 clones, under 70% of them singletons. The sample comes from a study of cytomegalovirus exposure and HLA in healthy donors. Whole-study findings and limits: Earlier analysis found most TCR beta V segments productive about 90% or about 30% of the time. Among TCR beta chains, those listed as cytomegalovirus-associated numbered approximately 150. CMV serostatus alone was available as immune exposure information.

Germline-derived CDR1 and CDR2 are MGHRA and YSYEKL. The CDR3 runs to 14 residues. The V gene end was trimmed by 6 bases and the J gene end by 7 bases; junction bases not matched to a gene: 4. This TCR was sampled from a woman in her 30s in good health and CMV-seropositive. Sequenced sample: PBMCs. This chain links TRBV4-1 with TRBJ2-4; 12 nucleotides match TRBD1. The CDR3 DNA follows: TGCGCCAGCAGTCTGGGACAGGGGGCCAACATTCAGTACTTC. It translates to CASSLGQGANIQYF.